The 6 T cell receptor beta chains reported below all come from one sample, sequenced in a study of response to subunit inactivated influenza vaccine. A single record per CDR3 protein comes from TCRdb applying MiXCR to the RT-PCR reads. This sample has approximately 230,000 distinct CDR3 sequences; 10% to 15% occur once, and the top ten carry 7.8%. The specimen comprised non-naive T cells sorted from PBMCs, sampled around 15 days before vaccination. The receptors stem from a man between 45 and 60 years old who received an inactivated influenza vaccine.

This chain joins TRBV6-2 or TRBV6-3 and TRBJ2-3, with 11 bases aligning to TRBD2. The J segment lost 6 bases and the V segment lost 2 bases, leaving 4 bases of the junction unmatched. The CDR3 covers 15 residues. Per germline, CDR1 MNHEY and CDR2 SVGEGT. The CDR3 nucleotides are TGTGCCAGCAGTTACCGAACTAGCGGGAGTGATACGCAGTATTTT. Protein: CASSYRTSGSDTQYF.

The chain links TRBV15 to TRBJ2-7; D is unresolved. V lost 6 bases and J lost 0, with 9 bases in between. The CDR3 has 13 amino acids. Germline values: CDR1 LNHNV, CDR2 YYDKDF (reference sequence). The CDR3 DNA reads TGTGCCACCAGTCCATACAGCTCCTACGAGCAGTACTTC. Protein: CATSPYSSYEQYF.

The chain recombines TRBV20-1 with TRBJ1-5, with 7 bases aligning to TRBD1. The germline CDR1 and CDR2 sequences are DFQATT and SNEGSKA (reference sequence). This CDR3 region has 15 residues. Trimming at V came to 4 bases and at J to 5 bases, leaving 11 bases not matched to a gene. CDR3 nucleotides: TGCAGTGCTACCCGACAGGGTCAAAACTATCAGCCCCAGCATTTT. Translation: CSATRQGQNYQPQHF.

The chain uses TRBV5-1 and TRBJ2-1; 14 bases match TRBD2. CDR3 length equals 15 residues. Per the germline V gene, CDR1 is SGHRS and CDR2 is YFSETQ. Losses at the gene ends were 7 bases for V and 1 base for J; bases not matched to a gene: 1. CDR3: CASGTSGSSYNEQFF. CDR3 nucleotide sequence: TGCGCCAGCGGGACTAGCGGGAGTTCCTACAATGAGCAGTTCTTC.

V gene TRBV7-2 combines with J gene TRBJ1-1; 7 bases agree with TRBD1. Germline trimming cut 0 bases from V and 3 bases from J; bases unmatched to any gene: 25. This CDR3 has 22 amino acids. The V gene's germline CDR1 is SGHTA and CDR2 FQGNSA. DNA for the CDR3: TGTGCCAGCAGCTTAGCATTAAGACTTCCATGGACAGGCTCTGGGGAAGACACTGAAGCTTTCTTT. Translation: CASSLALRLPWTGSGEDTEAFF.

This clonotype was detected only a few times. V and J are TRBV6-1 and TRBJ2-7; D is unresolved. Germline CDR1 reads MNHNS; CDR2 reads SASEGT. This CDR3 spans 13 amino acids. Trimming removed 6 bases at V and 2 bases at J, with 11 bases between. As DNA, the CDR3 is TGTGCCAGCAGCCAAGAAAACACCTACGAGCAGTACTTC. Its protein product is CASSQENTYEQYF.